This record looks at one T cell receptor (beta chain) sequence and its context. This clonotype was seen ten or more times. Its antigen remains undetermined. Per-base quality was not reported, and no clone a single base away is much larger than it. To prepare the library, multiplex PCR was applied. For sequencing, an Illumina HiSeq 4000 was employed. CDR3 regions were amplified by Arm-PCR with iRepertoire HTBI primers to construct TCR beta libraries. Before sequencing, the PCR products underwent gel purification. The authors processed their data as follows. Across samples, 55 to 80 TRBV and 13 to 15 TRBJ segments were identified and used for gene usage analysis of CDR3 amino acid clonotypes. Filtered high-quality paired reads were merged into contigs using COPE and FqMerger. Contigs were aligned with BLAST to IMGT TRBV, TRBD and TRBJ reference genes, and CDR3 was defined per IMGT. Highly expanded clones were defined as clonotypes with a frequency above 0.1%. Shannon entropy served as the measure of repertoire diversity, while the Gini coefficient captured V-J evenness. Public clonotypes were defined as clonotypes shared by more than one individual. TCRdb trimmed the raw reads at Q25, called clones with MiXCR and kept productive beta chains. For every CDR3 protein sequence, its rows merge into one entry that carries the most common genes and DNA. TCRdb assigned the V and J calls; the authors' analysis was not used. Present in this sample are fewer than 400,000 distinct CDR3 sequences, over 15% of which were seen just once. Around 36% of the sample goes to the ten largest clones.

The data were taken from a study of regulatory T cells in long-lasting Graves disease (dated by TCRdb to the early 2020s). General notes on the study: Newly diagnosed Graves' disease patients had taken antithyroid drugs for less than 3 months. Persistent Graves' disease patients were compared with newly diagnosed Graves' disease patients by peripheral blood TCR sequencing and RNA sequencing. The study was conducted in China and was registered as a clinical trial. A total of roughly 35 samples were covered by TCR sequencing, comprising approximately 13 persistent and roughly 20 newly diagnosed Graves' disease patients. Study-level results and caveats: The authors noted that the small sample size was a limitation that may lower accuracy. Persistent patients shared more public clonotypes among themselves (2,741) than newly diagnosed patients did (roughly 910). Only peripheral blood was studied, because thyroid tissue, the primary lesion, was inaccessible. Compared with newly diagnosed patients, patients with persistent Graves' disease had lower TCR Shannon entropy and fewer highly expanded clones, which suggests clonal expansion. Sequencing and analysis were restricted to the TCR beta chain.

The time point label of this sample denotes: newly diagnosed GD, antithyroid drugs for less than 3 months. For both TCR sequencing and RNA sequencing, RNA was extracted from PBMCs using TRIzol. The diagnosis of Graves' disease was made according to American Thyroid Association guidelines. Patients for the study were recruited at an endocrinology department in Xi'an, China. Each patient gave about 8.1 milliliters of peripheral blood, collected in an EDTA anticoagulant tube. Ficoll Paque Plus density gradient separation was used to isolate PBMCs, and no further T cell sorting was done. An Agilent 2100 Bioanalyzer and agarose gel were used to assess RNA quality, and a NanoDrop 2000 was used to measure RNA concentration. This clonotype was obtained from a female donor with Graves disease. The material sequenced was peripheral blood mononuclear cells (PBMCs), taken at new diagnosis, from a patient treated with antithyroid drugs.

The sequenced DNA is TGTGCCAGCAGCTTGAGTCAGGGAACGGAAGCTTTCTTT. This codes for CASSLSQGTEAFF. Recombination connected TRBV11-1 to TRBJ1-1, with TRBD1 perhaps the D gene, on 5 matching bases. Counted from cysteine to phenylalanine, this CDR3 has 13 amino acids. Only the CDR3 DNA stays, 39 bases, in frame from base 1. According to the germline V gene (reference sequence), CDR1 reads SGHAT and CDR2 reads FQDESV. V gives up 3 bases and J gives up 8 bases, and the segment between their germline ends measures 13 bases.